Presented here are 28 T cell receptor beta chains from one specimen sequenced in a study of tumor-infiltrating lymphocytes in localized non-small cell lung cancer. Repertoires were generated with immunoSEQ multiplex PCR, while TCRdb's copy carries only in-frame clones and drops some. Of 6,400 or so clones in the sample, about three quarters were seen once. The sequencing sample was made of lung tumor tissue. The origin of the receptors is a human donor with non-small cell lung cancer.

This sequence joins TRBV30 and TRBJ2-7; no clear D. With 5 bases removed from V and 1 base from J, the gap between germline ends came to 6 bases. Germline-derived CDR1 and CDR2 are GTSNPN and SVGIG (reference sequence). The length of the CDR3 is 11 residues. CDR3 sequence (DNA): TGTGCCTGGGGGATTTCCTACGAGCAGTACTTC. Encoded protein: CAWGISYEQYF.

The chain is built from TRBV5-4 and TRBJ1-2; D is ambiguous. Germline V gives CDR1 SGHNT, CDR2 YYREEE (reference sequence). Trimming removed 5 bases at V and 6 bases at J, with 11 bases between. This CDR3 spans 12 amino acids. The CDR3 spells CASRGSYNGYTF. DNA of the CDR3: TGTGCCAGCAGAGGGAGCTATAATGGCTACACCTTC.

The chain has TRBV5-1 and TRBJ1-1; possible D gene TRBD1, 6 bases. CDR3 size: 14 residues. Germline CDR1 reads SGHRS; CDR2 reads YFSETQ. Trimming pared 4 bases from V and 8 bases from J, leaving 18 bases between. Here the CDR3 reads CASSPSTGSVEAFF. For the CDR3, the DNA is TGCGCCAGCAGCCCAAGCACAGGGTCAGTAGAAGCTTTCTTT.

This chain links TRBV25-1 with TRBJ2-5; D is possibly TRBD1 (6 bases). CDR1 is MGHDK and CDR2 is SYGVNS in the germline V gene. This CDR3 spans 14 amino acids. V shed 2 bases and J shed 4 bases, with 11 bases lying between them. In DNA form, the CDR3 reads TGTGCCAGCAGTGAACCCGGGACAAGAGAGACCCAGTACTTC. As protein: CASSEPGTRETQYF.

The gene calls are TRBV9 and TRBJ1-2; TRBD1 aligns across 7 bases. J gave up 0 bases and V 4 bases, and 6 bases lay outside the gene matches. This CDR3 is built from 15 residues. The germline V gene has CDR1 SGDLS and CDR2 YYNGEE. The CDR3 reads CASSPRDSSNYGYTF. In DNA, the CDR3 is TGTGCCAGCAGCCCTCGGGACAGCTCTAACTATGGCTACACCTTC.

The chain combines TRBV5-6 with TRBJ1-2; D unclear. Trimming stripped 4 bases from V and 8 bases from J, with 21 bases between. The CDR3 loop spans 15 amino acids. Per the germline V gene, CDR1 is SGHDT and CDR2 is YYEEEE. DNA of the CDR3: TGTGCCAGCAGCGACCTGGAAAGGGAGCTAGGGGGCTACACCTTC. This codes for CASSDLERELGGYTF.

The rearrangement joins TRBV10-3 to TRBJ2-7, with D perhaps TRBD1 (8 bases). The ends were cut back, 6 bases at V and 3 bases at J, with 15 bases in the middle. CDR3 length equals 14 residues. Germline V gene data show CDR1 as ENHRY and CDR2 as SYGVKD. CDR3 in DNA: TGTGCCATCAGGCAGACAGGGGAGGGCTACGAGCAGTACTTC. Its protein product is CAIRQTGEGYEQYF.

The chain links TRBV5-1 to TRBJ1-6, with 7 positions matching TRBD1. The CDR3 length is 15 residues. The V segment lost 0 bases and the J segment 9 bases; nucleotides outside the gene matches: 6. The germline V gene has CDR1 SGHRS and CDR2 YFSETQ. CDR3 in amino acids: CASSLGQGFGSPLHF. The CDR3 nucleotides read TGCGCCAGCAGCTTGGGACAGGGTTTTGGTTCACCCCTCCACTTT.

The rearrangement links TRBV5-1 to TRBJ2-3; D is perhaps TRBD1 (5 bases). Germline CDR1 and CDR2: SGHRS and YFSETQ. V shed 0 bases and J shed 11 bases, with 7 bases lying between them. The CDR3 runs to 11 residues. For the CDR3, the DNA is TGCGCCAGCAGCTTGGGACAGCGGCAGTATTTT. It specifies CASSLGQRQYF.

The chain employs TRBV7-9 and TRBJ2-2, with 7 bases aligning to TRBD2. The germline V gene has CDR1 SEHNR and CDR2 FQNEAQ (reference sequence). This CDR3 spans 15 amino acids. The J segment lost 4 bases and the V segment lost 5 bases, leaving 7 bases of the junction unmatched. CDR3 nucleotide sequence: TGTGCCAGCAGCCAGTGGCGGGAGTTCACCGGGGAGCTGTTTTTT. Protein: CASSQWREFTGELFF.

This chain links TRBV5-6 with TRBJ1-5; D not resolved. Germline-derived CDR1 and CDR2 are SGHDT and YYEEEE. The CDR3 is made up of 12 amino acids. V was cut by 1 base and J by 3 bases, with 2 bases left in between. The CDR3, as DNA: TGTGCCAGCAGCTTGCCCAATCAGCCCCAGCATTTT. Protein sequence: CASSLPNQPQHF.

The chain links TRBV19 to TRBJ1-5; no clear D gene. Trimming removed 2 bases from V and 5 bases from J, with 16 bases in between. This CDR3 is 16 amino acids long. CDR1 and CDR2 (germline): LNHDA, SQIVND (reference sequence). The CDR3 DNA reads TGTGCCAGTAGTATACTAGGGCGGGCGGAGGATCAGCCCCAGCATTTT. Its protein is CASSILGRAEDQPQHF.

The chain uses TRBV2 and TRBJ2-1; tentatively, D is TRBD2 (6 bases). V lost 4 bases to trimming and J lost 0 bases, with 10 bases between them. Germline CDR1 is SNHLY and CDR2 is FYNNEI. CDR3 size: 15 residues. The CDR3 spells CASSALANSYNEQFF. DNA for the CDR3: TGTGCCAGCAGTGCCCTAGCGAACTCCTACAATGAGCAGTTCTTC.

Only a few counts were recorded for this clone. V gene TRBV6-5 combines with J gene TRBJ2-3; tentative D call: TRBD1 (6 bases). Germline V gene lookup returns CDR1 MNHEY and CDR2 SVGAGI. The V end lost 0 bases, the J end lost 6 bases, and 10 bases lay between the germline ends. This CDR3 contains 14 residues. DNA of the CDR3: TGTGCCAGCAGTTACTCACCAGGGGTGGATACGCAGTATTTT. It is translated as CASSYSPGVDTQYF.

Regarding this clone: The identical CDR3 is also encoded by other nucleotide sequences in the sample. This sequence joins TRBV30 and TRBJ1-1; D remains unclear. V was shortened by 0 bases and J by 7 bases, with 6 bases between the two germline ends. CDR1 is GTSNPN and CDR2 is SVGIG in the germline V gene (reference sequence). The length of the CDR3 is 11 residues. The CDR3 DNA is TGTGCCTGGAGTGTAACGGATGAAGCTTTCTTT. This codes for CAWSVTDEAFF.

This clone was seen more than once but under ten times. V and J are TRBV5-1 and TRBJ1-2, with a possible D match to TRBD1 (6 bases). CDR3 length: 13 residues. Trimming cost V 4 bases and J 3 bases, with 10 bases left between them. CDR1 is SGHRS, CDR2 YFSETQ, per germline. This CDR3 reads CASSNREYYGYTF. The CDR3 DNA is TGCGCCAGCAGCAACAGGGAGTACTATGGCTACACCTTC.

The rearrangement uses TRBV18 and TRBJ2-7; D remains ambiguous. Trimming took off 2 bases at V and 5 bases at J, with 7 bases between the two ends. This CDR3 is built from 12 residues. From germline, CDR1 is KGHSH and CDR2 LQKENI. This chain's CDR3 is CASSPTGDEQYF. The DNA of the CDR3 is TGTGCCAGCTCACCAACGGGCGACGAGCAGTACTTC.

The chain links TRBV5-4 to TRBJ2-2; 8 bases fit TRBD2. The junction had 2 bases not matched to a gene; V was cut back by 5 bases and J by 2 bases. CDR3 length: 14 residues. The V gene's germline CDR1 is SGHNT and CDR2 YYREEE (reference sequence). The chain's CDR3 is CASRVAGNTGELFF. In nucleotides, the CDR3 is TGTGCCAGCAGGGTAGCGGGAAACACCGGGGAGCTGTTTTTT.

The chain combines TRBV30 with TRBJ2-5, with TRBD2 as a possible D gene (5 bases). Per the germline V gene, CDR1 is GTSNPN and CDR2 is SVGIG (reference sequence). The germline V and J ends were trimmed by 5 bases and 4 bases, with 8 bases remaining between them. The CDR3 runs 11 residues. CDR3 in DNA: TGTGCCTGGGGACTCGGAGAGACCCAGTACTTC. Protein product: CAWGLGETQYF.

This chain joins TRBV10-3 and TRBJ2-2, with D possibly TRBD2 on 6 matching bases. V was cut by 3 bases and J by 5 bases, with 7 bases left in between. The CDR3 totals 13 residues. Germline-derived CDR1 and CDR2 are ENHRY and SYGVKD. The CDR3 loop reads CAISDRETGELFF. CDR3 in DNA: TGTGCCATCAGTGACCGGGAGACCGGGGAGCTGTTTTTT.

This chain connects TRBV7-3 to TRBJ1-1; unclear D gene. V was trimmed by 3 bases and J by 4 bases, leaving 9 bases between them. Looked up from germline, CDR1 is SGHTA and CDR2 is FQGTGA. The CDR3 is 13 amino acids. For the CDR3, the DNA is TGTGCCAGCAGCTTGTTGCCGGGCACTGAAGCTTTCTTT. Amino acids: CASSLLPGTEAFF.

Notes on this clone: A junction boundary mismatches the germline segment, possibly from a read error. The chain has TRBV6-6 and TRBJ1-4, with D possibly TRBD1 on 6 matching bases. Germline V gene lookup returns CDR1 MNHNY and CDR2 SVGAGI (reference sequence). This CDR3 is 11 amino acids long. CDR3 coding DNA: TGTGCCAGCAGTTCCGCCGGGACACTCATTTTT. Residues: CASSSAGTLIF.

The J gene is TRBJ2-6, the V gene TRBV11-3; D is undetermined. In germline, CDR1 is SGHNT, CDR2 YENEEA. Trimming took off 4 bases at V and 4 bases at J, with 11 bases between the two ends. The CDR3 contains 15 residues. The CDR3 loop is CASSSLGAGANVLTF. The DNA for the CDR3 is TGTGCCAGCAGCTCATTGGGCGCCGGGGCCAACGTCCTGACTTTC.

The chain recombines TRBV10-3 with TRBJ1-1; D is unresolved. The CDR3 has 13 residues. Germline values: CDR1 ENHRY, CDR2 SYGVKD. V was cut by 3 bases and J by 5 bases, with 10 bases left in between. The CDR3 coding sequence is TGTGCCATCAGTGAAAGGGTTGATACTGAAGCTTTCTTT. It yields the protein CAISERVDTEAFF.

This clone was seen just once. The rearrangement links TRBV18 to TRBJ2-1; 13 nucleotides match TRBD2. Trimming cost V 6 bases and J 8 bases; bases outside gene matches: 7. This CDR3 spans 15 amino acids. Looked up from germline, CDR1 is KGHSH and CDR2 is LQKENI. For the CDR3, the DNA is TGTGCCAGCTCTCGGACTAGCGGGAGTAGGGATGAGCAGTTCTTC. It specifies CASSRTSGSRDEQFF.

The chain joins TRBV6-6 to TRBJ2-5; D call uncertain. The length of the CDR3 is 13 residues. Trimming took 6 bases from V and 4 from J, leaving 12 bases between them. Germline V gene data show CDR1 as MNHNY and CDR2 as SVGAGI (reference sequence). CDR3 DNA: TGTGCCAGCAGGGCTCGAGTCGGAGAGACCCAGTACTTC. This translates into CASRARVGETQYF.

This clone is termed medium-sized (0.01 to 0.1%). This chain joins TRBV10-3 and TRBJ1-2; no definite D call. V lost 6 bases and J 4 bases, leaving 12 bases between the germline ends. This CDR3 has 13 residues. CDR1 and CDR2 (germline): ENHRY, SYGVKD. The CDR3: CAISSDVGYGYTF. CDR3 DNA sequence: TGTGCCATCAGCTCCGACGTCGGCTATGGCTACACCTTC.

This sequence joins TRBV21-1 and TRBJ2-5; the table's TRBD1 call for D was not verified on the DNA. TRBV21-1 represents a pseudogene. The CDR3 totals 14 residues. The CDR3 coding sequence is TGTGCCAGCAGCAAAGAATCAGGGGTCGAGACCCAGTACTTC. Amino acid sequence: CASSKESGVETQYF.